This entry is about one T cell receptor (beta chain). Its antigen is unknown. The second PCR ran roughly 6 to 11 cycles with a sample-barcoded 5' primer and J-beta primers. TCRdb re-called the 5' RACE reads with MiXCR, one entry per CDR3 protein. The table shows 1.6 million or so distinct CDR3 sequences, with almost 35% occurring only once. Peripheral blood from each donor was collected in a volume of roughly 9.2 milliliters. This sample is drawn from a study of blood T cells in healthy people across ages. Study-wide points: Greater diversity and more naive CD4+ cells were seen in long-lived donors than in aged donors.

This CDR3 spans 13 amino acids. V was shortened by 3 bases and J by 7 bases, with 12 bases between the two germline ends. From germline, CDR1 is DFQATT and CDR2 SNEGSKA (reference sequence). The clonotype originates from a woman in her 30s in good health. The chain links TRBV20-1 to TRBJ1-4, with no clear D. Sequences were obtained from blood. The CDR3 loop reads CSARTGVSEKLFF. CDR3 coding DNA: TGCAGTGCTAGGACCGGTGTAAGTGAAAAACTGTTTTTT.